The 17 T cell receptor beta chains presented below share a single source sample, sequenced in a study of T-cell reconstitution after alpha-beta-depleted transplantation in children. For TCRbeta, the library was prepared with unique molecular identifiers. TCRdb independently ran MiXCR on the PCR reads; one entry per CDR3 protein. The sample contains 150,000 to 200,000 distinct CDR3 sequences, approximately 6.8% of which appear only once. The sequenced sample was PBMCs from the stem cell graft donor, obtained from the stem cell graft. The source of these receptors is a human donor who donated a stem cell graft to a child with Wiskott-Aldrich syndrome.

This clonotype showed up many times. This sequence joins TRBV12-3 or TRBV12-4 and TRBJ1-1, with D possibly TRBD1 on 6 matching bases. The CDR3 runs 16 residues. V lost 4 bases to trimming and J lost 0 bases, with 15 bases between them. CDR3 nucleotide sequence: TGTGCCAGCAGTTCCCGGGACACTACCCTGAACACTGAAGCTTTCTTT. It encodes CASSSRDTTLNTEAFF.

This clonotype has more than one count but fewer than ten. The chain has TRBV18 and TRBJ2-7, with 9 bases aligning to TRBD1. This CDR3 comprises 15 residues. The V gene's germline CDR1 is KGHSH and CDR2 LQKENI. The junction had 4 bases not matched to a gene; V was cut back by 3 bases and J by 1 base. CDR3 coding DNA: TGTGCCAGCTCACCGGGACAGGGCCAATCCTACGAGCAGTACTTC. It translates to CASSPGQGQSYEQYF.

This clonotype was seen repeatedly, ten times or more. The V and J genes are TRBV5-1 and TRBJ1-1; D is uncertain. Germline-derived CDR1 and CDR2 are SGHRS and YFSETQ. The CDR3 length is 15 residues. The V and J ends lost 0 bases and 1 base respectively, with 10 bases between them. CDR3 sequence (DNA): TGCGCCAGCAGCTTGGTAGGACGGCAGAACACTGAAGCTTTCTTT. Its translation is CASSLVGRQNTEAFF.

This clonotype was detected ten times or more. V and J are TRBV24-1 and TRBJ2-1; TRBD2 matches 8 bases. Germline V gene lookup returns CDR1 KGHDR and CDR2 SFDVKD. The CDR3 totals 15 residues. Germline trimming cut 0 bases from V and 6 bases from J; bases unmatched to any gene: 3. CDR3 DNA sequence: TGTGCCACCAGTGATTTGACGGGACTAGTCAATGAGCAGTTCTTC. Translated: CATSDLTGLVNEQFF.

This clonotype was found many times. V and J are TRBV6-2 or TRBV6-3 and TRBJ2-7, with D perhaps TRBD2 (6 bases). Germline values: CDR1 MNHEY, CDR2 SVGEGT. This CDR3 contains 15 residues. Trimming cost V 6 bases and J 2 bases, with 17 bases left between them. The CDR3 protein is CASSPTGTGTYEQYF. The DNA of the CDR3 is TGTGCCAGCAGCCCTACGGGGACTGGCACCTACGAGCAGTACTTC.

This clonotype was picked up many times. The gene calls are TRBV5-1 and TRBJ2-2; D ambiguous. The length of the CDR3 is 13 residues. Germline-derived CDR1 and CDR2 are SGHRS and YFSETQ. Trimming pared 0 bases from V and 8 bases from J, leaving 8 bases between. The CDR3 sequence: CASSLDLSGELFF. Here the CDR3 DNA reads TGCGCCAGCAGCTTGGACCTTTCGGGGGAGCTGTTTTTT.

This clonotype was seen more than once but under ten times. CDR3 sequence: CASKPAGHEKLFF. The CDR3 DNA reads as TGCGCCAGCAAACCGGCAGGGCATGAAAAACTGTTTTTT. V is TRBV5-1 and J is TRBJ1-4, with D tentatively TRBD1 (5 bases). This CDR3 has 13 residues. V was cut by 6 bases and J by 6 bases, with 12 bases left in between. CDR1 is SGHRS and CDR2 is YFSETQ in the germline V gene.

This clonotype was seen at least ten times. The chain joins TRBV4-2 to TRBJ1-2; 7 nucleotides line up with TRBD1. This CDR3 is built from 17 residues. Losses at the gene ends were 4 bases for V and 3 bases for J; bases not matched to a gene: 14. Germline assignment: CDR1 LGHNA and CDR2 YNFKEQ. DNA for the CDR3: TGTGCCAGCAGCCCCACCGTTGGGACAGTCAACTACTATGGCTACACCTTC. Translating it yields CASSPTVGTVNYYGYTF.

This clonotype was detected only once. One junction end does not reproduce the germline sequence, and a read error may be involved. This rearrangement joins TRBV10-3 to TRBJ2-3; 14 nucleotides line up with TRBD2. Looked up from germline, CDR1 is ENHRY and CDR2 is SYGVKD. This CDR3 is built from 19 residues. The CDR3, as DNA: TGTGCCTTCAGTTTTGGACTAGCGGGGGGTTCGCACGGGATAGATACGCAGTATTTT. Translated: CAFSFGLAGGSHGIDTQYF.

This clonotype was detected ten times or more. The chain combines TRBV5-6 with TRBJ1-6; D is uncertain. The CDR3 contains 14 residues. The V end lost 4 bases, the J end lost 7 bases, and 12 bases lay between the germline ends. CDR1 and CDR2 (germline): SGHDT, YYEEEE. Here the CDR3 reads CASSDGRINSPLHF. For the CDR3, the DNA is TGTGCCAGCAGCGATGGACGGATAAATTCACCCCTCCACTTT.

Details on this clonotype: A read error may explain this, as a much larger clone is one base away. The genes are TRBV4-3 and TRBJ1-1; TRBD1 is a possible D gene (5 bases). Germline CDR1 is LGHNA and CDR2 is YSLEER. The V and J ends lost 4 bases and 1 base respectively, with 13 bases between them. The CDR3 length is 15 residues. CDR3 bases: TGCGCCAGCAGCCGAAAATCGGGACGGAACACTGAAGCTTTCTTT. Its translation: CASSRKSGRNTEAFF.

V usage is TRBV7-2 and J usage is TRBJ1-1, with unresolved D. The CDR3 loop spans 14 amino acids. CDR1 is SGHTA, CDR2 FQGNSA, per germline. The germline V and J ends were trimmed by 2 bases and 0 bases, with 7 bases remaining between them. CDR3 sequence reads: CASSLNRVNTEAFF. CDR3 bases: TGTGCCAGCAGCTTAAACCGTGTGAACACTGAAGCTTTCTTT.

This rearrangement joins TRBV7-6 to TRBJ2-7; D possibly corresponds to TRBD1 (7 bases). The germline gives CDR1 SGHVS, CDR2 FNYEAQ. V was pared by 5 bases and J by 2 bases, with 16 bases between. The CDR3 spans 15 residues. The DNA for the CDR3 is TGTGCCAGCAGCCGTGCGGGACAGCCACCCTACGAGCAGTACTTC. Translating gives CASSRAGQPPYEQYF.

This clonotype has a count of ten or more. The genes are TRBV24-1 and TRBJ1-5; no reliable D call. This CDR3 has 13 residues. Deletions cut 6 bases from V and 1 base from J, with 6 bases between. CDR1 and CDR2 from the germline V gene are KGHDR and SFDVKD. CDR3 loop: CATSRTSNQPQHF. CDR3 nucleotide sequence: TGTGCCACCAGTAGGACGAGCAATCAGCCCCAGCATTTT.

Ten or more counts support this clonotype. The chain recombines TRBV29-1 with TRBJ2-5, with D hard to call. Trimming took 5 bases from V and 2 from J, leaving 6 bases between them. This CDR3 contains 11 residues. CDR1 is SQVTM and CDR2 is ANQGSEA in the germline V gene. The CDR3 here is CSVTPQETQYF. The CDR3 coding sequence is TGCAGCGTTACCCCACAAGAGACCCAGTACTTC. Drawing the rest from reference TRBV29-1 and TRBJ2-5, the complete variable domain is SAVISQKPSRDICQRGTSLTIQCQVDSQVTMMFWYRQQPGQSLTLIATANQGSEATYESGFVIDKFPISRPNLTFSTLTVSNMSPEDSSIYLCSVTPQETQYFGPGTRLLVL.

This clonotype was recorded a few times. This chain uses TRBV11-2 with TRBJ2-1; D is perhaps TRBD2 (6 bases). CDR3 size: 15 residues. Trimming cost V 8 bases and J 0 bases, with 14 bases left between them. Germline values: CDR1 SGHAT, CDR2 FQNNGV. The CDR3 loop is CASGPYGSSYNEQFF. The CDR3 coding sequence is TGTGCCAGCGGACCATACGGGAGCTCCTACAATGAGCAGTTCTTC.

Many counts were recorded for this clonotype. J is TRBJ1-5 and V is TRBV12-3 or TRBV12-4; D gene ambiguous. V gave up 2 bases and J gave up 2 bases, with 13 bases separating them. This CDR3 spans 16 amino acids. The CDR3 loop reads CASSLLALHGNQPQHF. CDR3 DNA sequence: TGTGCCAGCAGTTTATTGGCCCTTCATGGCAATCAGCCCCAGCATTTT.